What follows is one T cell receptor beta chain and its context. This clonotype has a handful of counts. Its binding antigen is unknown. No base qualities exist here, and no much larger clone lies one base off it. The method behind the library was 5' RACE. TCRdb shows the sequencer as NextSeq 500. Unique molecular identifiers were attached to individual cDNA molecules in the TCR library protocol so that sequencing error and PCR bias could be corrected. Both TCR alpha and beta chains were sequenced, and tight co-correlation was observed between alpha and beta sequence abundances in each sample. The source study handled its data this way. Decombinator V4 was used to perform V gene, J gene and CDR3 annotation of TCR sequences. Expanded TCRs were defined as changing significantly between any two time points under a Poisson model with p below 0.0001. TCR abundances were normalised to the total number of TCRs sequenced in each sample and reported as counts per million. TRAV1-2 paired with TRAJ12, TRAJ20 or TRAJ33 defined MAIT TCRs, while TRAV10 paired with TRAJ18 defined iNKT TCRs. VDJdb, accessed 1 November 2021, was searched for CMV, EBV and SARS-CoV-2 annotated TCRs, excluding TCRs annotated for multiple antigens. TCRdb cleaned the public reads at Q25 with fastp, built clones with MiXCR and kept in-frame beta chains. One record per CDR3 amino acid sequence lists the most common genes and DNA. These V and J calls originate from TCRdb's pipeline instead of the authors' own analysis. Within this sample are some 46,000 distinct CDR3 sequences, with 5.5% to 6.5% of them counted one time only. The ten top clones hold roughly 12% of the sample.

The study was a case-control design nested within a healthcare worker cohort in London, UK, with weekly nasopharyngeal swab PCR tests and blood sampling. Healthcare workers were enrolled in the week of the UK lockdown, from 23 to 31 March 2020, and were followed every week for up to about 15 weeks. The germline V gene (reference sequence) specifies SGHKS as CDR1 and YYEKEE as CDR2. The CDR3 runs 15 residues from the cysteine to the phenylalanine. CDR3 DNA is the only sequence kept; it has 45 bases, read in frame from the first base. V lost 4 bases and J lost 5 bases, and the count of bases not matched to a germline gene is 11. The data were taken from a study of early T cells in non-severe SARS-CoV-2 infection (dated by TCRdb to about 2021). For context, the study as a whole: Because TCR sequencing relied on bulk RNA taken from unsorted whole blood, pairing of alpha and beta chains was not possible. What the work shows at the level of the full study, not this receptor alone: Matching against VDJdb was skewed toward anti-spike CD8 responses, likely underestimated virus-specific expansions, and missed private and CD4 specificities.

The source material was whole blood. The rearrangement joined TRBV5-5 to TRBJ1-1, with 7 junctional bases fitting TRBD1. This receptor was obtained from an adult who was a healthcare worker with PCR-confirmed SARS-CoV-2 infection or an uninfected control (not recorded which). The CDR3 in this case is CASSSGTAYRTEAFF. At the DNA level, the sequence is TGTGCCAGCAGCAGCGGGACAGCCTATCGAACTGAAGCTTTCTTT.